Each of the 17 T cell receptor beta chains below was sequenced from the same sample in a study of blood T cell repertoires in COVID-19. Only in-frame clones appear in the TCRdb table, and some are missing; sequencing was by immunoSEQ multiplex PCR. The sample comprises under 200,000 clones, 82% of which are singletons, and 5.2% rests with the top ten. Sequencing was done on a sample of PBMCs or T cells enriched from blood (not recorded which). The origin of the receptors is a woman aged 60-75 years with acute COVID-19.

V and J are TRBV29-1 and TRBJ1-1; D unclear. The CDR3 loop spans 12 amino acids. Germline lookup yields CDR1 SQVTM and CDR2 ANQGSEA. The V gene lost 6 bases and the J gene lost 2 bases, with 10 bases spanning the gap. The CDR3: CSVSGINTEAFF. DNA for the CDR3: TGCAGCGTCTCCGGTATAAACACTGAAGCTTTCTTT.

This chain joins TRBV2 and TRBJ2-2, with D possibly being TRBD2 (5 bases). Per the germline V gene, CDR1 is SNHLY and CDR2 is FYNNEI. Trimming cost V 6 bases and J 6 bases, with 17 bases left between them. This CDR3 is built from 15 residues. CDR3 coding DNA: TGTGCCAGCAGCCCCGGTAGGGAGTCGGCCGGGGAGCTGTTTTTT. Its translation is CASSPGRESAGELFF.

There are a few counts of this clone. Written as DNA, the CDR3 is TGTGCCAGCAGGACGGGGGGCCGCGGGGAGCAGTACTTC. It yields the protein CASRTGGRGEQYF. This chain uses TRBV6-6 with TRBJ2-7; tentatively, D is TRBD2 (7 bases). The germline CDR1 and CDR2 sequences are MNHNY and SVGAGI (reference sequence). This CDR3 comprises 13 residues. Deletions cut 6 bases from V and 7 bases from J, with 16 bases between.

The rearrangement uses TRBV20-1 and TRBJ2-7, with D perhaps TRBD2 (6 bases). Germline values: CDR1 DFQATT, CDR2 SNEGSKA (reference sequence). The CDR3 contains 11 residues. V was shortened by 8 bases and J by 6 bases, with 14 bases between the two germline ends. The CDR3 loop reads CSPLGTAEQYV. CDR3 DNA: TGCAGTCCCCTGGGGACTGCCGAGCAGTACGTC.

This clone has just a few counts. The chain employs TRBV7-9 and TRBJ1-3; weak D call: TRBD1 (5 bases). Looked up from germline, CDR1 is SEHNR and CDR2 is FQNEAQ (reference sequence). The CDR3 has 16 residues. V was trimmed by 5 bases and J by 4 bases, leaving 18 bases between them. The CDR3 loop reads CASSPRGGSTGNTIYF. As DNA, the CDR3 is TGTGCCAGCAGCCCCCGGGGGGGGTCTACCGGAAACACCATATATTTT. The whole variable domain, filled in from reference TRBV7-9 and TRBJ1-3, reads DTGVSQNPRHKITKRGQNVTFRCDPISEHNRLYWYRQTLGQGPEFLTYFQNEAQLEKSRLLSDRFSAERPKGSFSTLEIQRTEQGDSAMYLCASSPRGGSTGNTIYFGEGSWLTVV.

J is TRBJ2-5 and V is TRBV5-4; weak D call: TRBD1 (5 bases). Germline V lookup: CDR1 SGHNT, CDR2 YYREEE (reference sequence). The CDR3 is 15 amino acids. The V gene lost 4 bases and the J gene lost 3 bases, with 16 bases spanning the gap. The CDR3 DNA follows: TGTGCCAGCAGCCTAGACCAGGGATGGGAAGAGACCCAGTACTTC. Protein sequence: CASSLDQGWEETQYF.

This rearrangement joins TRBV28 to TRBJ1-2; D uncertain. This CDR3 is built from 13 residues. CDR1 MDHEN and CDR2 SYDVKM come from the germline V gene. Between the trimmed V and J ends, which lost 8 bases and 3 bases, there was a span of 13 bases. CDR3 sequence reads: CASGEGIDYGYTF. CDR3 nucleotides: TGTGCCAGCGGAGAGGGAATTGACTATGGCTACACCTTC.

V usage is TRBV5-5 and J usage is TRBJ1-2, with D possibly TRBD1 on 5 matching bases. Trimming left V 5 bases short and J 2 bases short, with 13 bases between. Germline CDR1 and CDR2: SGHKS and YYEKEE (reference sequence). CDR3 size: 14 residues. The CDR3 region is CASRQLGGNYGYTF. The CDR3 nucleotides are TGTGCCAGCAGGCAGCTCGGGGGGAACTATGGCTACACCTTC.

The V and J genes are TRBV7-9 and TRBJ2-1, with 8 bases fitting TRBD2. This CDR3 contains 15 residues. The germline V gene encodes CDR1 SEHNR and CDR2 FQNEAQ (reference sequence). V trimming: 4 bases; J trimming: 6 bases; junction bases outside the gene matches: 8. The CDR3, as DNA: TGTGCCAGCAGCTATCGGACTAGCAGGGTCAATGAGCAGTTCTTC. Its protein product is CASSYRTSRVNEQFF.

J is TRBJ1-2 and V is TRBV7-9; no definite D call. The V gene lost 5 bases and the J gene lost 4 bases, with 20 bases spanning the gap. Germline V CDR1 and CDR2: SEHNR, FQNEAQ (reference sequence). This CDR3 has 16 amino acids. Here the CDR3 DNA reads TGTGCCAGCAGCACGGTCGGGGTCTATGCCCTCTATGGCTACACCTTC. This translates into CASSTVGVYALYGYTF.

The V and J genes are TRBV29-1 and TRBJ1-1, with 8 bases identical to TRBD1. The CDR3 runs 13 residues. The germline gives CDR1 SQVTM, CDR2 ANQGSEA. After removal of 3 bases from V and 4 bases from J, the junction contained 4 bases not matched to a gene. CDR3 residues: CSVDRGRGTEAFF. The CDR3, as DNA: TGCAGCGTTGACAGGGGGCGCGGCACTGAAGCTTTCTTT.

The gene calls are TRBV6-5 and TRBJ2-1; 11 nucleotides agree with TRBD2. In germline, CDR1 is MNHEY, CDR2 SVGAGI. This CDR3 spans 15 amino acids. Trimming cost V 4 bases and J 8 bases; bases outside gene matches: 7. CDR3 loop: CASSSLAGGQHEQFF. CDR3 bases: TGTGCCAGCAGTTCCTTAGCGGGGGGGCAGCATGAGCAGTTCTTC.

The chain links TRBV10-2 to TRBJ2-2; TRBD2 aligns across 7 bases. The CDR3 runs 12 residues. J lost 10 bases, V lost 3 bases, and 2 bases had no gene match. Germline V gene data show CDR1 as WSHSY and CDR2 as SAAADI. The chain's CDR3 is CASSDLAVELFF. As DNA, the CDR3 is TGCGCCAGCAGTGACCTAGCGGTGGAGCTGTTTTTT.

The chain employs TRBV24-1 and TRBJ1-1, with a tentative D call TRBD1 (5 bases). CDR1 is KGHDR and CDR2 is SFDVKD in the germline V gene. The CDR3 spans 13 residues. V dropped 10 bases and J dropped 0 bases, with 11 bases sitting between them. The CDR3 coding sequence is TGTGCCACAAGGGTAGGGGTGAACACTGAAGCTTTCTTT. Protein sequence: CATRVGVNTEAFF.

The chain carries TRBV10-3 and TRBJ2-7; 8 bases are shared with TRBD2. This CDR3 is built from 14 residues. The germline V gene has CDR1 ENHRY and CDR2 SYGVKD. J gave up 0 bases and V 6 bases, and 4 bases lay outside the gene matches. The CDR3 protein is CAIRSTSGSYEQYV. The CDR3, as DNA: TGTGCCATCAGGAGCACTAGCGGCTCCTACGAGCAGTACGTC.

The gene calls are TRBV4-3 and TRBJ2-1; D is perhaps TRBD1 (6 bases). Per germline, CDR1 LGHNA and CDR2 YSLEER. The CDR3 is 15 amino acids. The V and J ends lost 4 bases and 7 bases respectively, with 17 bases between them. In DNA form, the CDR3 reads TGCGCCAGCAGCCGGGGTGTAAGGACAGCAAATGAGCAGTTCTTC. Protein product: CASSRGVRTANEQFF.

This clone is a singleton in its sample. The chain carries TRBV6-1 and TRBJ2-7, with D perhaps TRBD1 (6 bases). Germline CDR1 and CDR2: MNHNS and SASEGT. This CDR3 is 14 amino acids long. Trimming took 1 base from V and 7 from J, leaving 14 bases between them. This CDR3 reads CASSEDRVLVEQYV. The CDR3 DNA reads TGTGCCAGCAGTGAAGACAGGGTTCTTGTTGAGCAGTACGTC.